The sequence of this T cell receptor beta chain was determined in a study of control samples from healthy donors and cancer patients (TCRdb year 2020). About this clone: The clone's antigen remains unknown. No much larger clonotype is one base removed from it; base qualities were not supplied.

Counted from cysteine to phenylalanine, this CDR3 has 17 amino acids. Only the CDR3 portion is preserved as DNA: 51 bases, with reading frame beginning at the first base. CDR1 is given as WSHSY and CDR2 as SAAADI, both from the germline V gene. The germline V end is reduced by 5 bases and the J end by 4 bases; junction bases left unmatched: 15. Libraries were made using the immunoSEQ multiplex PCR assay. TCRdb holds this immuneACCESS table with in-frame rearrangements only. Some clones are missing; in checked studies, unresolved V genes explain under half, and the rest has no known cause. The sample profile shows roughly 130,000 clones; 85% to 95% of them were found once. The ten largest clones represent approximately 9% of the sample.

The chain uses TRBV10-2 and TRBJ2-5; the central 8 bases match TRBD2. This receptor was identified in a man aged 18 to 35 in good health. The source material was blood. The CDR3: CASSPYLAGDILETQYF. The DNA sequence reads TGCGCCAGCAGTCCGTACCTAGCGGGCGATATACTAGAGACCCAGTACTTC.